Shown below are 10 T cell receptor beta chains from a single sample sequenced in a study of CDR3 diversity in severe acne (dated by TCRdb to about 2019). Library creation used PCR. The sequencer listed for this sample is Illumina HiSeq 2000. TCRdb applied fastp at Q25 and MiXCR to the public reads, then kept only in-frame beta chains. Rows with a matching CDR3 protein are joined into one entry that keeps the most common DNA and genes. The sample has approximately 90,000 distinct CDR3 sequences on record, around half of them singletons. Around 10% of the sample lies in the top ten. Sequenced input: blood. Source of these receptors: a male donor in good health, serving as a control.

A word on this clonotype: A much larger clone sits a single nucleotide away, making a read error possible. The V gene is TRBV30, the J gene TRBJ2-3; D gene unclear. Per germline, CDR1 GTSNPN and CDR2 SVGIG (reference sequence). This CDR3 region has 10 residues. CDR3 loop: CAWSGDMQYF. CDR3 nucleotides: TGTGCCTGGAGTGGCGATATGCAGTATTTT. The variable domain in full, completed from reference TRBV30 and TRBJ2-3, reads SQTIHQWPATLVQPVGSPLSLECTVEGTSNPNLYWYRQAAGRGLQLLFYSVGIGQISSEVPQNLSASRPQDRQFILSSKKLLLSDSGFYLCAWSGDMQYFGPGTRLTVL.

This clonotype occurred many times. This rearrangement joins TRBV20-1 to TRBJ2-7; D not certain. V was cut by 6 bases and J by 3 bases, with 9 bases left in between. Germline CDR1 is DFQATT and CDR2 is SNEGSKA (reference sequence). The CDR3 contains 11 residues. The CDR3 DNA reads as TGCAGTGCGCAGGCTGGCTACGAGCAGTACTTC. It is translated as CSAQAGYEQYF.

This rearrangement joins TRBV15 to TRBJ2-7; 12 bases are a match to TRBD2. Unmatched junction bases numbered 11, after V lost 3 bases and J lost 2 bases. CDR1 is LNHNV and CDR2 is YYDKDF in the germline V gene (reference sequence). The length of the CDR3 is 18 residues. CDR3 DNA sequence: TGTGCCACCAGCAGCCCGAAACCTGGACTAGCGGGAACCTACGAGCAGTACTTC. This gives the protein CATSSPKPGLAGTYEQYF.

This clonotype was recorded at least ten times. V and J are TRBV20-1 and TRBJ2-1; maybe TRBD2 (5 bases). V was cut by 3 bases and J by 9 bases, with 12 bases left in between. The germline gives CDR1 DFQATT, CDR2 SNEGSKA (reference sequence). The CDR3 loop spans 12 amino acids. This CDR3 reads CSASTGVFEQFF. Written as DNA, the CDR3 is TGCAGTGCTAGTACCGGGGTCTTTGAGCAGTTCTTC.

This clonotype was recorded at least ten times. The chain joins TRBV29-1 to TRBJ2-3, with a tentative D call TRBD1 (6 bases). The CDR3 loop spans 17 amino acids. Trimming removed 0 bases at V and 1 base at J, with 17 bases between. Germline CDR1 reads SQVTM; CDR2 reads ANQGSEA. CDR3 coding DNA: TGCAGCGTTGAAGAGGCTGCTGGGGGCGGAGGCACAGATACGCAGTATTTT. Translation: CSVEEAAGGGGTDTQYF.

This chain joins TRBV7-4 and TRBJ1-4, with D unclear. CDR1 SGHVT and CDR2 SQSDAQ come from the germline V gene. This CDR3 has 12 residues. The ends were cut back, 5 bases at V and 8 bases at J, with 9 bases in the middle. The CDR3 reads CASSQDVEKLFF. In nucleotides, the CDR3 is TGTGCCAGCAGCCAGGACGTAGAAAAACTGTTTTTT.

The rearrangement links TRBV29-1 to TRBJ2-7; D remains unclear. The CDR3 sequence is 13 residues long. Germline CDR1 and CDR2: SQVTM and ANQGSEA. The CDR3 DNA sequence: TGCGCCAGCAGCCAAGATTGGGCCTACGAGCAGTACTTC. Its translation is CASSQDWAYEQYF.

With respect to this clonotype: The missing conserved phenylalanine or tryptophan at the end of this CDR3 makes a read error likely. This CDR3 is CASSFPLGMNTEAFL. For the CDR3, the DNA is TGTGCCAGTAGTTTCCCACTTGGCATGAACACTGAAGCTTTCCTT. This rearrangement joins TRBV19 to TRBJ1-1, with D hard to call. The CDR3 covers 15 residues. The V end lost 5 bases, the J end lost 0 bases, and 13 bases lay between the germline ends. The germline V gene has CDR1 LNHDA and CDR2 SQIVND (reference sequence).

The CDR3 loop reads CASSPTSGTGGSPLHF. CDR3 coding DNA: TGTGCCAGCAGCCCTACTAGCGGGACAGGAGGTTCACCCCTCCACTTT. The gene calls are TRBV6-5 and TRBJ1-6; 8 nucleotides align to TRBD1. J gave up 9 bases and V 6 bases, and 13 bases lay outside the gene matches. The CDR3 consists of 16 residues. CDR1 MNHEY and CDR2 SVGAGI come from the germline V gene.

This clonotype was detected ten times or more. This chain connects TRBV5-1 to TRBJ2-7; the match to TRBD2 covers 14 bases. CDR1 and CDR2 (germline): SGHRS, YFSETQ. The length of the CDR3 is 17 residues. The V segment lost 0 bases and the J segment 6 bases; nucleotides outside the gene matches: 8. In DNA form, the CDR3 reads TGCGCCAGCAGCTTGGATGGGACTAGCGGGAGAATTTCCGAGCAGTACTTC. This encodes CASSLDGTSGRISEQYF.